This T cell receptor (beta chain) was sequenced in a study of shared clonotypes between healthy human individuals. The CDR3 covers 14 residues. Germline V gene lookup returns CDR1 SGDLS and CDR2 YYNGEE. V dropped 2 bases and J dropped 4 bases, with 12 bases sitting between them. Assay used: immunoSEQ multiplex PCR; TCRdb lists only in-frame clones, some missing. The sample carries hundreds of thousands of clones, roughly 84% recorded once. The V gene is TRBV9, the J gene TRBJ1-1; D is uncertain. The TCR was taken from a man aged 18 to 29 in good health. Sequenced sample: memory CD8+ T cells sorted from blood. Indicated subset: CD45RO+ cells pooled with CCR7-negative TemRA cells. The CDR3 spells CASSVKERGTEAFF. Written as DNA, the CDR3 is TGTGCCAGCAGCGTTAAGGAACGTGGCACTGAAGCTTTCTTT.